Listed below are T cell receptor beta chains from one sample, sequenced in a study of long-term antiretroviral therapy in people with HIV. Some clones are missing from TCRdb's copy, which holds only in-frame ones; the method was immunoSEQ multiplex PCR. The table lists about 43,000 clones, approximately 86% of them singletons. This specimen consisted of unsorted PBMCs, obtained 0.1 years before starting antiretroviral therapy. These receptors were taken from a woman in her forties or fifties with HIV. The CDR3 runs from the conserved cysteine through the conserved F or W. The D gene is left open where the match is weak. Clone size, where shown, is once, few, many, or a class for clones that have expanded.

J: TRBJ2-7
D: NA
size: NA
V: TRBV7-9
DNA: TGTGCCAGCAGCTTTTCCGGGGGAGGATCCTACGAGCAGTACTTC
CDR3: CASSFSGGGSYEQYF

J: TRBJ2-3
D: NA
size: NA
V: TRBV14
DNA: TGTGCCAGCAGCCAATATGCGGCAGGAGACGTGGCAGATACGCAGTATTTT
CDR3: CASSQYAAGDVADTQYF

J: TRBJ2-3
D: NA
size: NA
V: TRBV18
DNA: TGTGCCAGCTCTCCCGACAGGGAGGCAGATACGCAGTATTTT
CDR3: CASSPDREADTQYF

J: TRBJ1-6
D: TRBD1
size: NA
V: TRBV18
DNA: TGTGCCAGCTTAGCACAGGACAGGGGGTATAATTCACCCCTCCACTTT
CDR3: CASLAQDRGYNSPLHF

J: TRBJ1-2
D: NA
size: few
V: TRBV27
DNA: TGTGCCAGCAGTTTTAGAGTAGGGCAGTTAACACCTAACTATGGCTACACCTTC
CDR3: CASSFRVGQLTPNYGYTF

J: TRBJ1-2
D: NA
size: NA
V: TRBV30
DNA: TGTGCCTGGCGGCGAGACACCTCTAACTATGGCTACACCTTC
CDR3: CAWRRDTSNYGYTF

J: TRBJ2-2
D: TRBD2
size: NA
V: TRBV13
DNA: TGTGCCAGCAGCTTAGGGCGGGGGATCCACACCGGGGAGCTGTTTTTT
CDR3: CASSLGRGIHTGELFF

J: TRBJ1-1
D: NA
size: NA
V: TRBV10-3
DNA: TGTGCCATCAGTGAGGCGGCAGGGCGAGGGAACACTGAAGCTTTCTTT
CDR3: CAISEAAGRGNTEAFF

J: TRBJ1-1
D: NA
size: few
V: TRBV7-3
DNA: TGTGCCAGCAGCGTCCAACAGAACACTGAAGCTTTCTTT
CDR3: CASSVQQNTEAFF

J: TRBJ2-3
D: TRBD2
size: NA
V: TRBV5-4
DNA: TGTGCCAGCAGCTTGGCGCGGCTAGCGGCAAACACAGATACGCAGTATTTT
CDR3: CASSLARLAANTDTQYF